The 10 T cell receptor beta chains below were found in one sample sequenced in a study of T-cell reconstitution after alpha-beta-depleted transplantation in children. The authors prepared the TCRbeta library with unique molecular identifiers. One entry per CDR3 protein results from TCRdb running MiXCR on the PCR reads. This table holds hundreds of thousands of distinct CDR3 sequences, about an eighth found once. This sample comprised PBMCs, obtained before TCRalphabeta/CD19-depleted stem cell transplant. The receptors come from a girl aged 2 to 9 with congenital amegakaryocytic thrombocytopenia, due to receive a stem cell transplant.

In the case of this clonotype: A single base separates this from a much larger clone, so it may be a read error. The gene calls are TRBV5-1 and TRBJ2-1, with D uncertain. Looked up from germline, CDR1 is SGHRS and CDR2 is YFSETQ. The CDR3 is made up of 12 amino acids. The DNA of the CDR3 is TGCGCCAGCAGCTTGGAGGCTGATGAGCAGCTCTTC. Translating gives CASSLEADEQLF.

The V and J genes are TRBV27 and TRBJ2-7; D unresolved. This CDR3 has 14 residues. Trimming removed 5 bases from V and 3 bases from J, with 14 bases in between. Germline CDR1 reads MNHEY; CDR2 reads SMNVEV (reference sequence). The CDR3 is CASSRTEYLYEQYF. The CDR3 nucleotides read TGTGCCAGCAGTCGGACCGAATACCTCTACGAGCAGTACTTC.

This clonotype was observed many times. CDR3 sequence: CSAPLEDPYNEQFF. The DNA for the CDR3 is TGCAGTGCTCCGCTGGAGGACCCCTACAATGAGCAGTTCTTC. J is TRBJ2-1 and V is TRBV20-1, with D possibly being TRBD2 (5 bases). In germline, CDR1 is DFQATT, CDR2 SNEGSKA (reference sequence). The CDR3 is 14 residues long. Trimming stripped 5 bases from V and 2 bases from J, with 13 bases between.

In its sample, this clonotype was seen many times. The chain is built from TRBV5-1 and TRBJ1-2, with D hard to call. V gave up 1 base and J gave up 4 bases, with 11 bases separating them. The CDR3 has 14 residues. Looked up from germline, CDR1 is SGHRS and CDR2 is YFSETQ. CDR3 residues: CASSLSAQRYGYTF. Here the CDR3 DNA reads TGCGCCAGCAGCTTGTCGGCTCAACGCTATGGCTACACCTTC. Filled out from reference TRBV5-1 and TRBJ1-2, the complete variable domain reads KAGVTQTPRYLIKTRGQQVTLSCSPISGHRSVSWYQQTPGQGLQFLFEYFSETQRNKGNFPGRFSGRQFSNSRSEMNVSTLELGDSALYLCASSLSAQRYGYTFGSGTRLTVV.

This clonotype showed up many times. The chain links TRBV7-7 to TRBJ2-3, with TRBD2 as a possible D gene (5 bases). Germline values: CDR1 SSHAT, CDR2 FNYEAQ (reference sequence). The CDR3 is 15 residues long. The V end was cut by 1 base, the J end by 2 bases, with 10 bases between. The CDR3 loop is CASSLDYGNTDTQYF. The CDR3, as DNA: TGTGCCAGCAGCTTAGATTACGGGAACACAGATACGCAGTATTTT.

The chain carries TRBV3-1 and TRBJ1-1, with TRBD1 matching over 9 bases. Looked up from germline, CDR1 is LGHDT and CDR2 is YNNKEL (reference sequence). The ends lost 3 bases at V and 4 bases at J; junction bases unmatched: 3. There are 14 residues in the CDR3. The CDR3 protein is CASSHKDRGTEAFF. The CDR3 region has the DNA TGTGCCAGCAGCCATAAGGACAGGGGCACTGAAGCTTTCTTT.

This clonotype showed up many times. The chain employs TRBV5-5 and TRBJ2-7; a possible D gene is TRBD2 (6 bases). This CDR3 region has 15 residues. Trimming cost V 5 bases and J 2 bases, with 17 bases left between them. Germline assignment: CDR1 SGHKS and CDR2 YYEKEE (reference sequence). The CDR3 reads CASRLYGRETYEQYF. The CDR3, as DNA: TGTGCCAGCAGACTCTATGGGCGGGAAACCTACGAGCAGTACTTC.

This clonotype was detected ten times or more. This chain connects TRBV20-1 to TRBJ2-1; D gene ambiguous. The CDR3 spans 12 residues. Germline CDR1 and CDR2: DFQATT and SNEGSKA (reference sequence). Trimming shortened V by 3 bases and J by 5 bases, and 8 bases separated the two germline ends. CDR3 coding DNA: TGCAGTGCTAGTCGGCCCCACAATGAGCAGTTCTTC. Residues: CSASRPHNEQFF.

This clonotype came up many times. V gene TRBV11-1 combines with J gene TRBJ1-1, with 8 bases aligning to TRBD1. The CDR3 runs to 13 residues. J lost 8 bases, V lost 5 bases, and 7 bases had no gene match. Germline CDR1 is SGHAT and CDR2 is FQDESV (reference sequence). CDR3 in amino acids: CASSLLRDREAFF. Written as DNA, the CDR3 is TGTGCCAGCAGCCTACTCCGGGACAGGGAAGCTTTCTTT.

In this sample, this clonotype turned up many times. The chain recombines TRBV12-3 or TRBV12-4 with TRBJ1-1; the match to TRBD1 covers 8 bases. J lost 0 bases, V lost 6 bases, and 9 bases had no gene match. The CDR3 is made up of 16 amino acids. The CDR3 nucleotides read TGTGCCAGCAGCCAGAGACAGGGGCCACTGAACACTGAAGCTTTCTTT. Its protein product is CASSQRQGPLNTEAFF.